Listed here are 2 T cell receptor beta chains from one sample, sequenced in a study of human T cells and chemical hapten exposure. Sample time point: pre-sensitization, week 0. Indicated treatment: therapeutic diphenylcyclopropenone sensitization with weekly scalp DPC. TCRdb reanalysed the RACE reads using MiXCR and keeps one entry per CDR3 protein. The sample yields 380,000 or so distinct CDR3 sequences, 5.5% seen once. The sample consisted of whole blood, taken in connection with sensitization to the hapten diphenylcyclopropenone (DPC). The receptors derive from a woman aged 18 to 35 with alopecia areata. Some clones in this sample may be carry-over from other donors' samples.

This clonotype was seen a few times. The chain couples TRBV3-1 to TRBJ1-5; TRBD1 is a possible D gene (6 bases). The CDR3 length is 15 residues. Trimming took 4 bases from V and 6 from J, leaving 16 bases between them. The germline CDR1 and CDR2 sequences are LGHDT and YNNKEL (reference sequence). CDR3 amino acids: CASSLGPPGVQPQHF. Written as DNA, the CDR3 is TGTGCCAGCAGCCTGGGGCCCCCAGGGGTTCAGCCCCAGCATTTT.

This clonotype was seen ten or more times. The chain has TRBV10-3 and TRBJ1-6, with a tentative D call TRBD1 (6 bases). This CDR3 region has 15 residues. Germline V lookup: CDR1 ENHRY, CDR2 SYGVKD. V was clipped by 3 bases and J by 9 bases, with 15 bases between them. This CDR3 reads CAISEPRGGGSPLHF. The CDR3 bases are TGTGCCATCAGTGAACCCAGGGGTGGTGGTTCACCCCTCCACTTT.